Listed below are T cell receptor beta chains from one sample, sequenced in a study of blood T cell repertoires in COVID-19. Data came from immunoSEQ multiplex PCR; TCRdb stores just in-frame clones and leaves some out. The sample has about 320,000 clones, more than 75% seen once; the top ten hold roughly 1.6%. Sequencing was carried out using peripheral blood. These receptors came from a woman aged 50 to 65 with acute or convalescent COVID-19. The conserved cysteine and the conserved F or W are not part of the CDR3 here. Each record gives: V gene, CDR3 length, CDR3 protein.

TRBV18 | 15 | ASSAFDSGTEGNGYT
TRBV7-8 | 14 | ASSPQGQGNNQPQH
TRBV6-2/TRBV6-3 | 12 | ASSYGLAGDEQF
TRBV24-1 | 11 | ATAGGHSYEQY
TRBV29-1 | 18 | SVEGLNSRTSGGSTDTQY
TRBV28 | 10 | ASSAPVGGYT
TRBV7-2 | 13 | ASSLVGRVNSPLH
TRBV28 | 13 | ASRTGGFLGTEAF
TRBV4-2 | 13 | ASSQGYRGSGELF
TRBV5-1 | 13 | ASSIAARSSYEQY
TRBV9 | 12 | ASSVERDTDTQY
TRBV28 | 15 | ASSFVRWTSGSNEQY
TRBV6-6 | 15 | ASSPRTSGRDGNEQF
TRBV2 | 11 | ASHHPWAPEQY
TRBV15 | 13 | ATSRGQHSPEKLF
TRBV18 | 13 | ASSKQQGAGAEAF
TRBV5-4 | 12 | ASRYTGTDYGYT
TRBV11-3 | 10 | ASSLHRGEAF
TRBV11-3 | 11 | ASSYSGGYEQY
TRBV7-8 | 13 | ASSFLEGSYNEQF
TRBV19 | 13 | ASSILSGINYEQY
TRBV19 | 12 | ASSIVGGGSVYT